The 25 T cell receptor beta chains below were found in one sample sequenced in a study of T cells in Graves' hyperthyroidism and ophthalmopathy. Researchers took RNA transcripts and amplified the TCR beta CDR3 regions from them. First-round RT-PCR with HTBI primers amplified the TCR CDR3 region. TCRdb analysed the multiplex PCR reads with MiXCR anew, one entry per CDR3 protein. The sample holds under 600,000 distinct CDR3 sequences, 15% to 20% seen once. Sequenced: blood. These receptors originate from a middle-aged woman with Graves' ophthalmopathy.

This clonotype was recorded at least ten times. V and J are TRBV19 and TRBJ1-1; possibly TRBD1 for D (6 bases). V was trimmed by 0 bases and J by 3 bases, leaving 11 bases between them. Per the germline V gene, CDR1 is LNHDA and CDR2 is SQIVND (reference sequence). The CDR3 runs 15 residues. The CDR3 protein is CASSIERTADTEAFF. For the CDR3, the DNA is TGTGCCAGTAGTATAGAAAGGACAGCCGACACTGAAGCTTTCTTT.

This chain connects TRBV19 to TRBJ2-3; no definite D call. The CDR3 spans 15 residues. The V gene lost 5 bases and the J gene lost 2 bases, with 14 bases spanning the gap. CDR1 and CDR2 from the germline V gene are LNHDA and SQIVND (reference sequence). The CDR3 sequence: CASSDGSAATDTQYF. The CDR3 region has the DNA TGTGCCAGTAGTGATGGCAGCGCCGCCACAGATACGCAGTATTTT. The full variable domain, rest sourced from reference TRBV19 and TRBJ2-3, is DGGITQSPKYLFRKEGQNVTLSCEQNLNHDAMYWYRQDPGQGLRLIYYSQIVNDFQKGDIAEGYSVSREKKESFPLTVTSAQKNPTAFYLCASSDGSAATDTQYFGPGTRLTVL.

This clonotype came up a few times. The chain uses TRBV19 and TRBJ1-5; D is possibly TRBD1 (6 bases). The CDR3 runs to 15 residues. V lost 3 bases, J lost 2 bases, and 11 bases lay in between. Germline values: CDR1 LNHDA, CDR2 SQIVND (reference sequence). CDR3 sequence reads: CASSMTGRGNQPQHF. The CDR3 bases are TGTGCCAGTAGTATGACAGGAAGGGGCAATCAGCCCCAGCATTTT.

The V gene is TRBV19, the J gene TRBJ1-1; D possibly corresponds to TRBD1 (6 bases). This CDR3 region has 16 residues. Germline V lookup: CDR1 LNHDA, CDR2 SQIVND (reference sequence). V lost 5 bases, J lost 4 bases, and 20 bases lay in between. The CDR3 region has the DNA TGTGCCAGTAGTCCGGGAGTGGGGGGCTTGGGCACTGAAGCTTTCTTT. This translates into CASSPGVGGLGTEAFF.

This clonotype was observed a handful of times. CDR3: CASSLTGTLSINEQFF. Written as DNA, the CDR3 is TGTGCCAGCAGCCTTACCGGGACATTAAGTATCAATGAGCAGTTCTTC. This rearrangement joins TRBV7-9 to TRBJ2-1; maybe TRBD1 (6 bases). This CDR3 contains 16 residues. Trimming removed 5 bases from V and 6 bases from J, with 20 bases in between. Germline CDR1 reads SEHNR; CDR2 reads FQNEAQ (reference sequence).

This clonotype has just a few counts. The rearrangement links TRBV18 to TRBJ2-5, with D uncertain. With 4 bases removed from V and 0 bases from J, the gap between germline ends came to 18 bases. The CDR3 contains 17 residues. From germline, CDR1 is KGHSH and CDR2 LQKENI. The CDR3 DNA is TGTGCCAGCTCACTACGATCTTTCGCGGAATACCAAGAGACCCAGTACTTC. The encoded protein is CASSLRSFAEYQETQYF.

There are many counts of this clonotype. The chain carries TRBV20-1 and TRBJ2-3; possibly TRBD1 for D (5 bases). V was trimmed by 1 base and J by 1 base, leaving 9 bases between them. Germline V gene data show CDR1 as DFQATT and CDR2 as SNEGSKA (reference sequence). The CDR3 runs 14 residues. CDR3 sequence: CSARAKGGTDTQYF. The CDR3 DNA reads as TGCAGTGCTAGAGCAAAAGGGGGCACAGATACGCAGTATTTT.

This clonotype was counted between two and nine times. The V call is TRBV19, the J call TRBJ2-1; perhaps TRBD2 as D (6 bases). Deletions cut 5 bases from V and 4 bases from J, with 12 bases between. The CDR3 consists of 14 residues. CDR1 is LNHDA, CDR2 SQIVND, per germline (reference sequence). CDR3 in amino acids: CASSFGGRYNEQFF. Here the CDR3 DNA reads TGTGCCAGTAGTTTCGGAGGGAGGTACAATGAGCAGTTCTTC.

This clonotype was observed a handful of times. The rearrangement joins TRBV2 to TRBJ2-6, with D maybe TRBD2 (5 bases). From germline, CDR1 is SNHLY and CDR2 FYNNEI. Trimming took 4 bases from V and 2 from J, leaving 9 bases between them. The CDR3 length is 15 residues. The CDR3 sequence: CASSGRVPGANVLTF. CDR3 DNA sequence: TGTGCCAGCAGTGGGCGGGTCCCTGGGGCCAACGTCCTGACTTTC.

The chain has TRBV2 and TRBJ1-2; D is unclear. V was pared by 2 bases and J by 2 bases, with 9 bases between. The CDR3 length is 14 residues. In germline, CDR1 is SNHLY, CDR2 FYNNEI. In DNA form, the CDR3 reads TGTGCCAGCAGTGAACCGGGATCCAACTATGGCTACACCTTC. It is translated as CASSEPGSNYGYTF. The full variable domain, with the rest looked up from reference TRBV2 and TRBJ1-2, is EPEVTQTPSHQVTQMGQEVILRCVPISNHLYFYWYRQILGQKVEFLVSFYNNEISEKSEIFDDQFSVERPDGSNFTLKIRSTKLEDSAMYFCASSEPGSNYGYTFGSGTRLTVV.

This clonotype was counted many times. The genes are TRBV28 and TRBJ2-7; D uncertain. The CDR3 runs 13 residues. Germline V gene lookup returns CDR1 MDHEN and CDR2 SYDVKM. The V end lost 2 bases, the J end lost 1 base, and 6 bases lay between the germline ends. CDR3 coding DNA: TGTGCCAGCAGTTTACGGGCATCCTACGAGCAGTACTTC. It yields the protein CASSLRASYEQYF.

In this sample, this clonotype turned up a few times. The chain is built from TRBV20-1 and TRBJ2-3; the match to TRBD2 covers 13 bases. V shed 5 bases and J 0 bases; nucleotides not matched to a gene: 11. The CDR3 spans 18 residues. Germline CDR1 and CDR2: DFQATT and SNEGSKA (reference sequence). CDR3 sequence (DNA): TGCAGTGCTTCGACTAGCGGGGGGCCAGGGACAAGCACAGATACGCAGTATTTT. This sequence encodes CSASTSGGPGTSTDTQYF.

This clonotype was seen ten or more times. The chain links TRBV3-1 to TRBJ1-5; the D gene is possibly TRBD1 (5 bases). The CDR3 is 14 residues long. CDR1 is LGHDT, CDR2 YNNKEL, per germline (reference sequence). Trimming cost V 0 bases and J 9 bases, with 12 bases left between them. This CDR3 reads CASSQEGSRGPQHF. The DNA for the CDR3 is TGTGCCAGCAGCCAAGAAGGGTCGAGGGGGCCCCAGCATTTT.

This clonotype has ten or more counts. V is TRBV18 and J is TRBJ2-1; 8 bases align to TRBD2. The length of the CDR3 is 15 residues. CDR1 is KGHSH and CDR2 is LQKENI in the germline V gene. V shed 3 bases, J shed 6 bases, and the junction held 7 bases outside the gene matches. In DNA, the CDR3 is TGTGCCAGCTCACCCGGACTAGCCGGAGGCAATGAGCAGTTCTTC. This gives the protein CASSPGLAGGNEQFF.

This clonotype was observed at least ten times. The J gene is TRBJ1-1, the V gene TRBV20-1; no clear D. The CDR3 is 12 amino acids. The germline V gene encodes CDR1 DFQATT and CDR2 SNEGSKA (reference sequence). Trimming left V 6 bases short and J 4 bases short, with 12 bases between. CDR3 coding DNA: TGCAGTGCGAATTCCGGAAGCACTGAAGCTTTCTTT. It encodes CSANSGSTEAFF.

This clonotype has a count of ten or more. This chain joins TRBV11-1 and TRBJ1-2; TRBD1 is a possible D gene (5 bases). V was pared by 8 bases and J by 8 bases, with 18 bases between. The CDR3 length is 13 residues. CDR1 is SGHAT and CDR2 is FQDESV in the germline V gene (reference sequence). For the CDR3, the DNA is TGTGCCAGCTCTCGACTGGGGGGAGAAGGCTACACCTTC. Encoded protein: CASSRLGGEGYTF.

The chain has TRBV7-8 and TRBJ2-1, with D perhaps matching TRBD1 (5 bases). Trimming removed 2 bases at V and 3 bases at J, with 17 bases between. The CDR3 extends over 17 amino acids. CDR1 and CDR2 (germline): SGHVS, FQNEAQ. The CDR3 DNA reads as TGTGCCAGCAGCTTATCTATCGCGACCGACAGCTACAATGAGCAGTTCTTC. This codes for CASSLSIATDSYNEQFF. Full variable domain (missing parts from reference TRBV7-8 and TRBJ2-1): GAGVSQSPRYKVAKRGQDVALRCDPISGHVSLFWYQQALGQGPEFLTYFQNEAQLDKSGLPSDRFFAERPEGSVSTLKIQRTQQEDSAVYLCASSLSIATDSYNEQFFGPGTRLTVL.

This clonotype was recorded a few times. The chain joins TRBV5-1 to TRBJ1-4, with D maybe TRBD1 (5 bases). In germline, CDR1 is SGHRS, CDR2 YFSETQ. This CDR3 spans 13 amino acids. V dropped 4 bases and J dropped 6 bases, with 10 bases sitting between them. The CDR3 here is CASSQGGDEKLFF. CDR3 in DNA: TGCGCCAGCAGCCAAGGAGGGGATGAAAAACTGTTTTTT.

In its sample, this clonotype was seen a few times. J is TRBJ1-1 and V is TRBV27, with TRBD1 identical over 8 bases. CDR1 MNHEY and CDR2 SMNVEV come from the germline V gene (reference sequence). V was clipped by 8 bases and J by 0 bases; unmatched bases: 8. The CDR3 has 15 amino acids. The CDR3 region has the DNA TGTGCCAGCCAATGGACAGGGCTTCTGAACACTGAAGCTTTCTTT. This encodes CASQWTGLLNTEAFF.

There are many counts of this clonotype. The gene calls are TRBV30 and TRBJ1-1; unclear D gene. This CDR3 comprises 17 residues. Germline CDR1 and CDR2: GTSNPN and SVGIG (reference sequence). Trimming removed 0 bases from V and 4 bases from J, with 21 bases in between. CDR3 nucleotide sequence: TGTGCCTGGAGTGTAAGGCGCTGGCAGCGGGGTGCCACTGAAGCTTTCTTT. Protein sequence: CAWSVRRWQRGATEAFF.

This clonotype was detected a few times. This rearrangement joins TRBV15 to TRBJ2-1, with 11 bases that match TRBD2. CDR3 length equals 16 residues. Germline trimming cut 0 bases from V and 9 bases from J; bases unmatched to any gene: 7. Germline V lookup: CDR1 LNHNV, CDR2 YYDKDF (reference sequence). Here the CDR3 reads CATSRDSSGGAFEQFF. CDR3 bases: TGTGCCACCAGCAGAGATAGTAGCGGGGGGGCTTTTGAGCAGTTCTTC.

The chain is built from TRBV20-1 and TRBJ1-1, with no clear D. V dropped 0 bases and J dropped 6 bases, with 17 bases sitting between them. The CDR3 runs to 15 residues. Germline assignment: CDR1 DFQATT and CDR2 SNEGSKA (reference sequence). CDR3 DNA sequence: TGCAGTGCTAGAGATTCCCCTACCCGGAGGGCTGAAGCTTTCTTT. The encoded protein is CSARDSPTRRAEAFF.

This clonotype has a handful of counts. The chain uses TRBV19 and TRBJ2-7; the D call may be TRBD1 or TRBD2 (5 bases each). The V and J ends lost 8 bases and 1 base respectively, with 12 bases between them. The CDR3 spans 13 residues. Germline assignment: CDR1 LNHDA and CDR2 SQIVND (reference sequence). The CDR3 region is CASGNGGSYEQYF. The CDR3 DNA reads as TGTGCCAGTGGAAATGGGGGTTCCTACGAGCAGTACTTC.

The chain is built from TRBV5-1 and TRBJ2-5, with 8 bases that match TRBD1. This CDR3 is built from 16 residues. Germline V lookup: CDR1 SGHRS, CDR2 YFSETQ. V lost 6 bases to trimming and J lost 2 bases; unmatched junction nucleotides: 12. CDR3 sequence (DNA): TGCGCCAGCAACTTCAACCCGACAGGGGCACAAGAGACCCAGTACTTC. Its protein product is CASNFNPTGAQETQYF.

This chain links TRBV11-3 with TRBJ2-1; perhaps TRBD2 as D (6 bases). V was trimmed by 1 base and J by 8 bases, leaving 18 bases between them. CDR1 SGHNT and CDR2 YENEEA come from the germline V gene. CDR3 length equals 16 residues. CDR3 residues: CASSLVMREAGDEQFF. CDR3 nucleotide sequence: TGTGCCAGCAGCTTAGTAATGCGGGAAGCTGGCGATGAGCAGTTCTTC.